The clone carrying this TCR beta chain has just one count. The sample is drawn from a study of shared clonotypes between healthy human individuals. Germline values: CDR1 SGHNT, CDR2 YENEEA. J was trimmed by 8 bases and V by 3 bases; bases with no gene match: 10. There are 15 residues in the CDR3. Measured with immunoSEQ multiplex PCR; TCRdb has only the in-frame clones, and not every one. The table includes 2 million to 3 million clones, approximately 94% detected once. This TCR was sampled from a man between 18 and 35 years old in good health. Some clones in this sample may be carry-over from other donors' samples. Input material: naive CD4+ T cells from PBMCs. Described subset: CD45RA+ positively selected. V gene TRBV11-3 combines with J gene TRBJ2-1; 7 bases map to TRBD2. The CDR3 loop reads CASSLGWEGRDEQFF. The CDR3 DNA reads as TGTGCCAGCAGCTTGGGGTGGGAGGGCCGCGATGAGCAGTTCTTC. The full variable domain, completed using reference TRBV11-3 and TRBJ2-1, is EAGVVQSPRYKIIEKKQPVAFWCNPISGHNTLYWYLQNLGQGPELLIRYENEEAVDDSQLPKDRFSAERLKGVDSTLKIQPAELGDSAVYLCASSLGWEGRDEQFFGPGTRLTVL.